A selection of T cell receptor beta chains follows, all from one sample in a study of OX40 agonist ivuxolimab in advanced cancers. Some clones are missing from TCRdb's copy, which holds only in-frame ones; the method was immunoSEQ multiplex PCR. Of 90,000 or so clones detected, under 95% appear once; the ten largest clones hold 3% to 3.5%. The sample in question was CD4+ or CD8+ T cells sorted from blood, obtained in a trial of the OX40 agonist ivuxolimab. The receptor source for this set is an adult with an advanced solid tumor such as melanoma, head and neck, liver or kidney cancer. The CDR3 runs from the conserved cysteine through the conserved F or W. The D gene is left open where the match is weak. The listing skips clone size in some rows; elsewhere it reads once, few, many or a size class.

D,J,size,V,DNA,CDR3
-,TRBJ1-2,-,TRBV29-1,TGCAGCGTTGTCGCAGGGGTGAACTATGGCTACACCTTC,CSVVAGVNYGYTF
-,TRBJ1-5,-,TRBV27,TGTGCCAGCGGGCTGGGCGTTCATCAGCCCCAGCATTTT,CASGLGVHQPQHF
-,TRBJ1-1,-,TRBV6-5,TGTGCCAGCAGTCACGCGGGGTTAACTGAAGCTTTCTTT,CASSHAGLTEAFF
TRBD1,TRBJ1-2,-,TRBV27,TGTGCCAGCAGTGCTCTGACAGGGAATTACGGCTACACCTTC,CASSALTGNYGYTF
TRBD2,TRBJ2-3,-,TRBV30,TGTGCCTGGAGTGTAACGGGGGGTAGCACAGATACGCAGTATTTT,CAWSVTGGSTDTQYF
-,TRBJ2-7,-,TRBV6-5,TGTGCCAGCAGTTACTCGCCTTCACATGGACGGGAGCAGTACTTC,CASSYSPSHGREQYF
TRBD1,TRBJ2-5,-,TRBV13,TGTGCCAGCAGCGCGGACAGGGGGCCCCAAGAGACCCAGTACTTC,CASSADRGPQETQYF
-,TRBJ2-7,-,TRBV5-1,TGCGCCAGCACCAAAACATACAGGGAAAAGGGCTACGAGCAGTACTTC,CASTKTYREKGYEQYF
-,TRBJ1-2,-,TRBV28,TGTGCCAGCAGCATTCCGGGACGTTGCACCTTC,CASSIPGRCTF
-,TRBJ2-1,-,TRBV27,TGTGCCGTCGCCTCGAGGAGGAGCTCCTACAATGAGCAGTTCTTC,CAVASRRSSYNEQFF
-,TRBJ2-5,-,TRBV7-8,TGTGCCAGCAGCCCCCTCGGGCAGGGAGAAGAGACCCAGTACTTC,CASSPLGQGEETQYF
-,TRBJ1-4,-,TRBV7-7,TGTGCCAGCAGACTGTCCCGGGACATTGCCGGACGGGAAAAACTGTTTTTT,CASRLSRDIAGREKLFF
-,TRBJ2-7,-,TRBV6-5,TGTGCCAGCAGTTACGTTGCCAGAAGCGAGCAGTACTTC,CASSYVARSEQYF
-,TRBJ2-5,-,TRBV13,TGTGCCAGCAGCTCCAGAGAGACCCAGTACTTC,CASSSRETQYF
TRBD1,TRBJ1-2,-,TRBV5-1,TGCGCCAGCTTGCCGACAGGGGGCGAAAGGAACTATGGCTACACCTTC,CASLPTGGERNYGYTF
-,TRBJ2-3,-,TRBV11-1,TGTGCCAGCAGCTTAGACCCCACAGATACGCAGTATTTT,CASSLDPTDTQYF
TRBD1,TRBJ1-2,-,TRBV20-1,TGCAGTGCTAACAGGGGGTATGGCTACACCTTC,CSANRGYGYTF
-,TRBJ2-1,-,TRBV10-1,TGCGCCAGCAGTGAGAGGGGACCCTACAATGAGCAGTTCTTC,CASSERGPYNEQFF
-,TRBJ1-5,-,TRBV5-8,TGTGCCAGCAGCCCGGTGGCCGGGACGCTTCAGGCCCAGCATTTT,CASSPVAGTLQAQHF
TRBD2,TRBJ2-7,-,TRBV5-1,TGCGCCAGCAGCTTGGACCCTAGCGGGAACTACGAGCAGTACTTC,CASSLDPSGNYEQYF
-,TRBJ2-7,once,TRBV10-3,TGTGCCATCAGTGGGGGGAGTGAGTACGAGCAGTACTTC,CAISGGSEYEQYF
-,TRBJ1-6,once,TRBV13,TGTGCCAGCAGCGAACGGACGGCTAATTCACCCCTCCACTTT,CASSERTANSPLHF
-,TRBJ2-1,-,TRBV7-2,TGTGCCAGCAGCTTTGGTTTAGGCAATGAGCAGTTCTTC,CASSFGLGNEQFF
TRBD1,TRBJ2-7,once,TRBV7-6,TGTGCCAGCAGTTCCGACAGGGAAAATATCTACGAGCAGTACTTC,CASSSDRENIYEQYF
-,TRBJ2-3,once,TRBV21-1,TGTGCCAGCACCTCGCCTGGGACTAGCGGGGGGGCGGCAGATACGCAGTATTTT,CASTSPGTSGGAADTQYF
-,TRBJ2-1,-,TRBV29-1,TGCAGCGTTGGCGGCAATGAGCAGTTCTTC,CSVGGNEQFF
TRBD1,TRBJ2-7,-,TRBV28,TGTGCCAGCAGTTTGGGACAGGAGGGCTACGAGCAGTACTTC,CASSLGQEGYEQYF
TRBD2,TRBJ2-1,-,TRBV4-3,TGCGCCAGCAGCCAGATACCGGGACTAGCGGGGGTTCCGGGGACCTACAATGAGCAGTTCTTC,CASSQIPGLAGVPGTYNEQFF
-,TRBJ1-6,-,TRBV4-1,TGCGCCAGCAGCCCCCTTCCCCGACCTGCGAAGAATTCACCCCTCCACTTT,CASSPLPRPAKNSPLHF
-,TRBJ1-4,-,TRBV5-1,TGCGCCAGCAGCTTGGGCGGGTCAGACAAACTGTTTTTT,CASSLGGSDKLFF
-,TRBJ1-1,-,TRBV5-6,TGTGCCAGCAGCAGGGGGGACTTGAACACTGAAGCTTTCTTT,CASSRGDLNTEAFF
-,TRBJ2-3,-,TRBV13,TGTGCCAGCAGCTTGTTAGCGGCTAGCACAGATACGCAGTATTTT,CASSLLAASTDTQYF
-,TRBJ1-2,-,TRBV25-1,TGTGCCAGCAGTAAAGGCCTGGAGGACTATGGCTACACCTTC,CASSKGLEDYGYTF
-,TRBJ2-1,-,TRBV5-1,TGCGCCAGCAGCCCCCCCCGGGGTAATGAGCAGTTCTTC,CASSPPRGNEQFF
-,TRBJ2-1,-,TRBV19,TGTGCCAGTAGTGGGGGCCATGAGCAGTTCTTC,CASSGGHEQFF
-,TRBJ1-1,-,TRBV9,TGTGCCAGCAGCGTAGGAAGTCAGGGTAGCACTGAAGCTTTCTTT,CASSVGSQGSTEAFF
-,TRBJ2-7,-,TRBV5-1,TGCGCCAGCAGCTTGCATCCGAGCTCCTACGAGCAGTACTTC,CASSLHPSSYEQYF
TRBD1,TRBJ1-6,-,TRBV7-6,TGTGCCAGCAGCTTAGGGACAGGGACACATTCACCCCTCCACTTT,CASSLGTGTHSPLHF
TRBD2,TRBJ2-3,-,TRBV10-2,TGCGCCAGCAGTGACGCGACGACTAGCGGGGGGGAAGATACGCAGTATTTT,CASSDATTSGGEDTQYF
-,TRBJ1-2,-,TRBV2,TGTGCCAGCGATAGGGCCAGAGGTTACTACACCTTC,CASDRARGYYTF
TRBD1,TRBJ1-2,-,TRBV27,TGTGCCAGCAGTCCTGGACAGGGGGGATATGGCTACACCTTC,CASSPGQGGYGYTF
-,TRBJ2-2,-,TRBV18,TGTGCCAGCTCACCCCCTGGGGGTCCTGCAAACACCGGGGAGCTGTTTTTT,CASSPPGGPANTGELFF
-,TRBJ1-2,-,TRBV14,TGTGCCAGCAGCCAAGTATCGGCTACTCGCTATGGCTACACCTTC,CASSQVSATRYGYTF
-,TRBJ1-2,-,TRBV29-1,TGCAGCGTTGATGGAGGGGGGGGGCAGGGCTATGGCTACACCTTC,CSVDGGGGQGYGYTF
-,TRBJ1-2,-,TRBV5-6,TGTGCCAGCAGCTTATTGGATGCTACGGCTGACTTC,CASSLLDATADF
TRBD2,TRBJ2-1,-,TRBV2,TGTGCCAGCAGTGTTAGCGGGAGGGGTGAGCAGTTCTTC,CASSVSGRGEQFF
-,TRBJ1-2,-,TRBV9,TGTGCCAGCAGCGTAACGACCGGTGTTGGCTACACCTTC,CASSVTTGVGYTF
-,TRBJ1-5,-,TRBV5-6,TGTGCCAGCAGCTTGGGCACGGTTAGCAATCAGCCCCAGCATTTT,CASSLGTVSNQPQHF
-,TRBJ1-2,once,TRBV19,TGTGCCAGTAACGAAGGCTACTATGGCTACACCTTC,CASNEGYYGYTF
-,TRBJ1-6,-,TRBV27,TGTGCCAGCAGTTTATACAGGCAGCCATTGAGCTCCTATAATTCACCCCTCCACTTT,CASSLYRQPLSSYNSPLHF
-,TRBJ2-2,-,TRBV25-1,TGTGCCAGCAGTGAATATATGACAGGTCCCACCGGGGAGCTGTTTTTT,CASSEYMTGPTGELFF
-,TRBJ2-1,-,TRBV15,TGTGCCACCAGCAGAGAAAGCCGGGGGTACAATGAGCAGTTCTTC,CATSRESRGYNEQFF
-,TRBJ2-2,-,TRBV27,TGTGCCAGCAGCTGGCGAAACACCGGGGAGCTGTTTTTT,CASSWRNTGELFF
-,TRBJ1-3,-,TRBV19,TGTGCCAGTAGTATAGGCTCGAGCTCTGGAAACACCATATATTTT,CASSIGSSSGNTIYF
TRBD2,TRBJ2-3,once,TRBV30,TGTGCCTGGAGTCCGCGGGGGGGAGGAACTACGCAGTATTTT,CAWSPRGGGTTQYF